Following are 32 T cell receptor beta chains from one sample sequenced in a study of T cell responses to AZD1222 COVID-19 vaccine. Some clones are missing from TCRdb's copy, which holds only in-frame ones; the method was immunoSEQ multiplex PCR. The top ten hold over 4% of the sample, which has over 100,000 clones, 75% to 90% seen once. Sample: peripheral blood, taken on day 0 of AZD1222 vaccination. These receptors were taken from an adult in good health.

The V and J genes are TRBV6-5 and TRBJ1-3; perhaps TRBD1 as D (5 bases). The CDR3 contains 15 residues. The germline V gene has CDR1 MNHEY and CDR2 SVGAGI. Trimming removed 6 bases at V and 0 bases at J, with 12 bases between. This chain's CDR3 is CASRRQLNSGNTIYF. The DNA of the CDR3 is TGTGCCAGCAGAAGACAGCTGAACTCTGGAAACACCATATATTTT.

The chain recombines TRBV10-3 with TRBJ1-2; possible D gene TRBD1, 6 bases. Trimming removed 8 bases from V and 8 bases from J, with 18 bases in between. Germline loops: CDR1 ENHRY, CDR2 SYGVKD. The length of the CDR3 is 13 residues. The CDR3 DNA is TGTGCCATCCGCCTCCCGACAGGCGGAGGCTACACCTTC. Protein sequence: CAIRLPTGGGYTF.

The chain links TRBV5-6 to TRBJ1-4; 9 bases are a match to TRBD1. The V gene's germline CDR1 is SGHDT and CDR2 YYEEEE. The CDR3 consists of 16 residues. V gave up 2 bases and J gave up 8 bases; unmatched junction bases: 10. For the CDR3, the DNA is TGTGCCAGCAGCTTAAACCGGGACAGGGTAGGGGAAAAACTGTTTTTT. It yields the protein CASSLNRDRVGEKLFF.

CDR3 protein: CASSPQTSSDTQYF. The CDR3 DNA follows: TGTGCCAGCAGTCCACAGACCAGCTCCGATACGCAGTATTTT. The chain employs TRBV27 and TRBJ2-3, with D hard to call. V was pared by 5 bases and J by 6 bases, with 15 bases between. Germline loops: CDR1 MNHEY, CDR2 SMNVEV (reference sequence). The CDR3 is made up of 14 amino acids.

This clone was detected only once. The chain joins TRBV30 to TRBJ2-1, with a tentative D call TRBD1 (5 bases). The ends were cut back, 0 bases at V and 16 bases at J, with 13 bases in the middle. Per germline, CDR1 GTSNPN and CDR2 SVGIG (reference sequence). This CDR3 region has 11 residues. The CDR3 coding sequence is TGTGCCTGGAGTGTAGGAAGGGGTCCATTCTTC. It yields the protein CAWSVGRGPFF.

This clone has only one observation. The CDR3 sequence is CASSPTGLLNTDTQYF. CDR3 nucleotide sequence: TGTGCCAGCAGCCCGACGGGTCTTCTCAACACAGATACGCAGTATTTT. This sequence joins TRBV5-6 and TRBJ2-3; the D is unclear. The germline V and J ends were trimmed by 4 bases and 2 bases, with 17 bases remaining between them. Germline lookup yields CDR1 SGHDT and CDR2 YYEEEE. This CDR3 contains 16 residues.

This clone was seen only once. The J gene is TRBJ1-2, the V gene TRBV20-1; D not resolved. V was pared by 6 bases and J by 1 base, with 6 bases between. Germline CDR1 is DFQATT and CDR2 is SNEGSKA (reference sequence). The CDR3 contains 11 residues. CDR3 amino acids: CSAVNNYGYTF. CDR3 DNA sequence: TGCAGTGCCGTCAATAACTATGGCTACACCTTC.

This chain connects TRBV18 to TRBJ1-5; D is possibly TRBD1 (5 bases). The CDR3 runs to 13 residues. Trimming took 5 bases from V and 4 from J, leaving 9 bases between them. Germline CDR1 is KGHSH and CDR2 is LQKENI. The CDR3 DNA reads TGTGCCAGCTCAAACGGGGCGAATCAGCCCCAGCATTTT. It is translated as CASSNGANQPQHF.

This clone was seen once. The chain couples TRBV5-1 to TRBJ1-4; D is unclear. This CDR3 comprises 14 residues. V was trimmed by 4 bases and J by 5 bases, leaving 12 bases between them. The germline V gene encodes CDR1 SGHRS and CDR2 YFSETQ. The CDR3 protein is CASSLDGRNEKLFF. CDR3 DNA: TGCGCCAGCAGCCTGGACGGACGAAATGAAAAACTGTTTTTT.

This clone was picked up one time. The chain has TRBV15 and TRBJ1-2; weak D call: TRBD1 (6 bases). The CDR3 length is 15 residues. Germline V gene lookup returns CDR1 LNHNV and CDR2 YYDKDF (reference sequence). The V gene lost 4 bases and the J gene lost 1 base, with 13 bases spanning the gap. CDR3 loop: CATSTTGTVNYGYTF. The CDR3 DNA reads TGTGCCACCAGCACTACAGGGACGGTTAACTATGGCTACACCTTC.

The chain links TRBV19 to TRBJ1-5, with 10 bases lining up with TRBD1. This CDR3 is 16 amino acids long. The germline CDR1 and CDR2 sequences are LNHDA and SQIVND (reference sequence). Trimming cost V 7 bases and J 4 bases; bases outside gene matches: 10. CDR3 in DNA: TGTGCCAGTAACGGGGACAGGGGACCTCTTAATCAGCCCCAGCATTTT. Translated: CASNGDRGPLNQPQHF. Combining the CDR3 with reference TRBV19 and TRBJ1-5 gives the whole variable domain DGGITQSPKYLFRKEGQNVTLSCEQNLNHDAMYWYRQDPGQGLRLIYYSQIVNDFQKGDIAEGYSVSREKKESFPLTVTSAQKNPTAFYLCASNGDRGPLNQPQHFGDGTRLSIL.

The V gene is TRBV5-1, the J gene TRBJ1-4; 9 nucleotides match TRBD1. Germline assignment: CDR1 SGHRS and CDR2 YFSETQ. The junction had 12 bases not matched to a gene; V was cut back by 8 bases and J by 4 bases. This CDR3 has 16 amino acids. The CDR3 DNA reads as TGCGCCAGTACAACCGGGACAGGGACTCTTAATGAAAAACTGTTTTTT. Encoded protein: CASTTGTGTLNEKLFF.

Written as DNA, the CDR3 is TGTGCCAGCTCACCTATAACGGACCCAACTAATGAAAAACTGTTTTTT. Translating it yields CASSPITDPTNEKLFF. The chain recombines TRBV18 with TRBJ1-4; D gene ambiguous. This CDR3 contains 16 residues. V was clipped by 3 bases and J by 0 bases, with 11 bases between them. CDR1 and CDR2 from the germline V gene are KGHSH and LQKENI.

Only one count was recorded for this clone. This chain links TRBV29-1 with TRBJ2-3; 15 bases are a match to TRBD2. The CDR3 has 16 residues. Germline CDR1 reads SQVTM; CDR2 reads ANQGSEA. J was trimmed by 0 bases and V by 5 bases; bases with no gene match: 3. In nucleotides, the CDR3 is TGCAGCGTTCACGGACTAGCGGGGGGGAGCACAGATACGCAGTATTTT. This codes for CSVHGLAGGSTDTQYF.

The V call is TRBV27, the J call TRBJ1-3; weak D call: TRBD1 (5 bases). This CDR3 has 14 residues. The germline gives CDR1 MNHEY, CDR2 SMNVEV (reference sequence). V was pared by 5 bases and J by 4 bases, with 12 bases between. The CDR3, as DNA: TGTGCCAGCAGTCACCCGGGACCGGGAAACACCATATATTTT. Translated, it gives CASSHPGPGNTIYF.

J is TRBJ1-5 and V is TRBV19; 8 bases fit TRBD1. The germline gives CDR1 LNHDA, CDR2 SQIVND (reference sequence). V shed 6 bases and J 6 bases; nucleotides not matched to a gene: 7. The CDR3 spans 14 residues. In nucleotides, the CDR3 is TGTGCCAGTAGCCCGGACAGGGTGGTTCAGCCCCAGCATTTT. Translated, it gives CASSPDRVVQPQHF.

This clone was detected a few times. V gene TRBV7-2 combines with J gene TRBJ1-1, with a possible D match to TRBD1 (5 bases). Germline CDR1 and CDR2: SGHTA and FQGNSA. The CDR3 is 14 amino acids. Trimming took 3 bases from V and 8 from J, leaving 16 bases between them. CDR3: CASSFGSQKGEAFF. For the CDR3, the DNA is TGTGCCAGCAGCTTCGGGTCCCAGAAGGGGGAAGCTTTCTTT. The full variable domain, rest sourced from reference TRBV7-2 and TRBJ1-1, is GAGVSQSPSNKVTEKGKDVELRCDPISGHTALYWYRQSLGQGLEFLIYFQGNSAPDKSGLPSDRFSAERTGGSVSTLTIQRTQQEDSAVYLCASSFGSQKGEAFFGQGTRLTVV.

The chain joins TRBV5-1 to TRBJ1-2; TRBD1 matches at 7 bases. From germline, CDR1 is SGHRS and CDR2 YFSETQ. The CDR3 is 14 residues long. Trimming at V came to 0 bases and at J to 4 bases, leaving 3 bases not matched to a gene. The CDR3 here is CASSLEGALYGYTF. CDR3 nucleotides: TGCGCCAGCAGCTTGGAGGGGGCCCTCTATGGCTACACCTTC.

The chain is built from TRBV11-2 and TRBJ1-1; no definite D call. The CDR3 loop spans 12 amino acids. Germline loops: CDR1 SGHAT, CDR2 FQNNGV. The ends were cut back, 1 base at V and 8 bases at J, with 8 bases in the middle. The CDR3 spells CASSLGSGEAFF. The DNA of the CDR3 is TGTGCCAGCAGCTTAGGATCCGGGGAAGCTTTCTTT.

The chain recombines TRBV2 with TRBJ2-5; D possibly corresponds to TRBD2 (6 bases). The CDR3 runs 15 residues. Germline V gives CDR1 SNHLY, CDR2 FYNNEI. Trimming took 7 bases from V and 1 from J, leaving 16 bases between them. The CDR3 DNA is TGTGCCAGCAAGGCGGAGGCGGGGCCCCAAGAGACCCAGTACTTC. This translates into CASKAEAGPQETQYF.

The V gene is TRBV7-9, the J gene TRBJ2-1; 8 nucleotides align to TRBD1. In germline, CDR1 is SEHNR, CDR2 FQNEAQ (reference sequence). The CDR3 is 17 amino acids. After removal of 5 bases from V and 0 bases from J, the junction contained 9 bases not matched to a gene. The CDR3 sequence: CASSETGTGRSYNEQFF. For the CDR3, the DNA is TGTGCCAGCAGCGAAACCGGGACAGGACGCTCCTACAATGAGCAGTTCTTC.

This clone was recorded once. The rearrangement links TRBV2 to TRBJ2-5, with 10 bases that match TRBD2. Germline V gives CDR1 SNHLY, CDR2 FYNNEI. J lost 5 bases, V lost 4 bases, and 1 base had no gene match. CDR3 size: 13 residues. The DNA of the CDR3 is TGTGCCAGCAGTGGTAGCGGGGGGGAGACCCAGTACTTC. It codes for CASSGSGGETQYF.

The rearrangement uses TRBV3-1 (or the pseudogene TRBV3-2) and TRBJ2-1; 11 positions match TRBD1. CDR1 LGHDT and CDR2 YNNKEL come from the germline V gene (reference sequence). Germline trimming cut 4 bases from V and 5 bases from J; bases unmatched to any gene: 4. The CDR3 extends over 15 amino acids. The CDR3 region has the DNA TGTGCCAGCAGCCCCGGACAGGGGGCCGACAATGAGCAGTTCTTC. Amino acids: CASSPGQGADNEQFF.

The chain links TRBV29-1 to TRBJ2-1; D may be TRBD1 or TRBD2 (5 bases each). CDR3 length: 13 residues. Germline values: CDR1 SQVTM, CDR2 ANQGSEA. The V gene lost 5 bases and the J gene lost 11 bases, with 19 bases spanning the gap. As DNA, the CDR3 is TGCAGCGTTCGCACCCAGGGACCCCTTAAGCAGTTCTTC. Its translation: CSVRTQGPLKQFF.

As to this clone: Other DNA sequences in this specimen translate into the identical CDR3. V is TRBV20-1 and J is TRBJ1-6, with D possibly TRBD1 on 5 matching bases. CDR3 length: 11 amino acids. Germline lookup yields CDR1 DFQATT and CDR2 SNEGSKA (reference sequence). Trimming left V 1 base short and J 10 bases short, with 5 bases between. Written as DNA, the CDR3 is TGCAGTGCTAGAGGGGGCTCACCCCTCCACTTT. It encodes CSARGGSPLHF.

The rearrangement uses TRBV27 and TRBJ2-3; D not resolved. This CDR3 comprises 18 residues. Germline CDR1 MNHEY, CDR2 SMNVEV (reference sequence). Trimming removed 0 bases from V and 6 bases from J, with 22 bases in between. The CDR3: CASSLSWRRLGRSDTQYF. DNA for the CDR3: TGTGCCAGCAGTTTATCGTGGCGGCGATTGGGTAGATCGGATACGCAGTATTTT.

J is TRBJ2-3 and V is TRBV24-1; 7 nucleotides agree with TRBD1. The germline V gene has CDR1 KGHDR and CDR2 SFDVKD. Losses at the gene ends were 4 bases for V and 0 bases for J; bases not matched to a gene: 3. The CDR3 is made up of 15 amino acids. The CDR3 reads CATSENRGSTDTQYF. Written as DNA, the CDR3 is TGTGCCACCAGTGAGAACAGGGGAAGCACAGATACGCAGTATTTT.

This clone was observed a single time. The CDR3 here is CASSPSPGSYGYTF. The CDR3, as DNA: TGTGCCAGCAGCCCAAGTCCGGGTAGCTATGGCTACACCTTC. The chain has TRBV9 and TRBJ1-2; no firm D call. Looked up from germline, CDR1 is SGDLS and CDR2 is YYNGEE. Trimming pared 4 bases from V and 4 bases from J, leaving 14 bases between. This CDR3 is built from 14 residues.

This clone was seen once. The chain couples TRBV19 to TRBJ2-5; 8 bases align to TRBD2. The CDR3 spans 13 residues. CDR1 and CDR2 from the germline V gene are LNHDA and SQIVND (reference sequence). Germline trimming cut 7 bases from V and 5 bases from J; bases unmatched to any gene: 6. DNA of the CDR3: TGTGCCAGTACCATGACGGGGGGGGAGACCCAGTACTTC. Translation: CASTMTGGETQYF.

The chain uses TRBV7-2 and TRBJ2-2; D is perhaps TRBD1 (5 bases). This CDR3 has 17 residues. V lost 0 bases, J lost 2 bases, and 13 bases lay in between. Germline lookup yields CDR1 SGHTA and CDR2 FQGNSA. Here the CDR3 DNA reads TGTGCCAGCAGCTTAGCCCTGCGGCAGGGTAACACCGGGGAGCTGTTTTTT. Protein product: CASSLALRQGNTGELFF.

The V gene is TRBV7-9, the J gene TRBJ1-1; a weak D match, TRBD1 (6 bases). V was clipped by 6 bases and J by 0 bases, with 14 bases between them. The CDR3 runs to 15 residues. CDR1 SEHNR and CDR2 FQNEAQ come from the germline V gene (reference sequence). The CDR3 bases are TGTGCCAGCAGTCCCCTAGGGGGGATGAACACTGAAGCTTTCTTT. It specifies CASSPLGGMNTEAFF.

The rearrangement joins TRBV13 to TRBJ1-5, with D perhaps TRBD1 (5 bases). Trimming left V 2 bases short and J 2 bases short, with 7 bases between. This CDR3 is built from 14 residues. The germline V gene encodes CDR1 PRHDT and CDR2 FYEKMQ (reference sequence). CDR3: CASSLRGGNQPQHF. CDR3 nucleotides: TGTGCCAGCAGCTTAAGGGGTGGCAATCAGCCCCAGCATTTT.